The 2 T cell receptor beta chains listed next were all sequenced from one sample in a study of T cell changes during pregnancy in multiple sclerosis. Libraries were prepared by immunoSEQ multiplex PCR; TCRdb keeps only in-frame clonotypes and omits some of them. The sample lists 45,000 or so clones; 89% were seen once. Specimen: CD4+ T cells from peripheral blood mononuclear cells, collected after pregnancy. These receptors all stem from a female donor with multiple sclerosis, enrolled in a pregnancy study.

This clone was seen only a few times. This chain joins TRBV18 and TRBJ2-5, with TRBD1 identical over 8 bases. The ends lost 6 bases at V and 5 bases at J; junction bases unmatched: 11. The CDR3 covers 15 residues. The germline V gene encodes CDR1 KGHSH and CDR2 LQKENI. This CDR3 is CASSPYSGGAETQYF. DNA of the CDR3: TGTGCCAGCTCGCCCTACTCAGGGGGCGCGGAGACCCAGTACTTC.

This chain uses TRBV6-5 with TRBJ2-7, with TRBD2 as a possible D gene (5 bases). Trimming took off 6 bases at V and 5 bases at J, with 20 bases between the two ends. CDR1 is MNHEY, CDR2 SVGAGI, per germline. The CDR3 contains 15 residues. CDR3 sequence (DNA): TGTGCCAGCAGCTTGCTACTAGGACCGGAACACGAGCAGTACTTC. This sequence encodes CASSLLLGPEHEQYF.